This T cell receptor beta chain appears in the sequencing data of a study of blood T cells in healthy people across ages. Healthy Caucasians from Russia aged about 6 to 95 served as donors. The CDR3 consists of 14 residues. CDR1 SGHTA and CDR2 FQGNSA come from the germline V gene. Trimming took off 4 bases at V and 10 bases at J, with 17 bases between the two ends. Next came a second PCR, run for roughly 7 to 12 cycles, which used a sample-barcoded 5' primer along with a J-beta primer mix. Each of the samples gave a minimum of 2.5 million paired-end reads that contained CDR3. Each CDR3 protein gets one entry after TCRdb re-called the 5' RACE reads with MiXCR. The data hold some 560,000 distinct CDR3 sequences, with over 25% observed a single time. These data also formed part of another study, on T cells of mothers and their children. From that study: Donation came from a few healthy Caucasian mothers together with their six children. Some 2.8 million TCR beta reads per child versus over 9 million per mother.

The origin of this receptor is a boy aged 2 to 9 in good health. The gene calls are TRBV7-2 and TRBJ2-1; D remains ambiguous. Material for sequencing was blood. CDR3 amino acids: CASSSSIGRLEQFF. As DNA, the CDR3 is TGTGCCAGCAGCTCCTCGATTGGACGGCTGGAGCAGTTCTTC.